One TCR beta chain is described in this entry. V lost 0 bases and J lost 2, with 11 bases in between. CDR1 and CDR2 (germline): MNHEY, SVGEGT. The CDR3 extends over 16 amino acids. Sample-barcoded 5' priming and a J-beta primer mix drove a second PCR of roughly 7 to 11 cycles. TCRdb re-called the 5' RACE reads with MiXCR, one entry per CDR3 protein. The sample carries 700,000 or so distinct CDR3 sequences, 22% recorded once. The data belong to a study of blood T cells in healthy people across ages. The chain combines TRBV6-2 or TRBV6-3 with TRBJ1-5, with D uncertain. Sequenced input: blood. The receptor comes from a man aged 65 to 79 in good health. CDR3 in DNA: TGTGCCAGCAGTTACTCTTGGGAAGGCGGCAATCAGCCCCAGCATTTT. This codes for CASSYSWEGGNQPQHF.